This T cell receptor (beta chain) was captured in a study of cytomegalovirus exposure and HLA in healthy donors. Amplification used 60 Vbeta primers and 13 Jbeta primers. Clones were sequenced by immunoSEQ multiplex PCR, and TCRdb holds only the in-frame ones, with some missing. The data hold tens of thousands of clones, with roughly 74% observed a single time. The sample comprised PBMCs. The clonotype comes from a female donor in good health and CMV-seronegative.

CDR3 amino acids: CASSELGANNYGYTF. CDR3 nucleotides: TGTGCCAGCAGTGAATTAGGGGCCAATAACTATGGCTACACCTTC. The chain couples TRBV2 to TRBJ1-2, with D possibly being TRBD1 (5 bases). There are 15 residues in the CDR3. The ends were cut back, 2 bases at V and 1 base at J, with 11 bases in the middle. Germline lookup yields CDR1 SNHLY and CDR2 FYNNEI.